The 13 T cell receptor beta chains presented below share a single source sample, sequenced in a study of control samples from healthy donors and cancer patients. Data came from immunoSEQ multiplex PCR; TCRdb stores just in-frame clones and leaves some out. The profile shows 130,000 or so clones, about 90% of them singletons. The sequenced sample consisted of blood. The receptors originated from a young man in good health.

This rearrangement joins TRBV28 to TRBJ1-2; D call uncertain. Trimming removed 5 bases at V and 5 bases at J, with 12 bases between. CDR1 and CDR2 from the germline V gene are MDHEN and SYDVKM. The CDR3 is made up of 13 amino acids. CDR3 residues: CASSPSGSYGYTF. Here the CDR3 DNA reads TGTGCCAGCAGTCCCTCCGGCTCTTATGGCTACACCTTC.

J is TRBJ2-5 and V is TRBV6-1, with TRBD1 as a possible D gene (6 bases). Looked up from germline, CDR1 is MNHNS and CDR2 is SASEGT. The CDR3 has 14 amino acids. The V end was cut by 2 bases, the J end by 5 bases, with 12 bases between. The CDR3 coding sequence is TGTGCCAGCAGTGAATCCCCCAGGGGTGAGACCCAGTACTTC. Protein sequence: CASSESPRGETQYF.

The table lists this clone with a few counts. The V and J genes are TRBV11-1 and TRBJ2-2; either TRBD1 or TRBD2 may fit D (5 bases each). V was clipped by 1 base and J by 1 base, with 10 bases between them. The CDR3 covers 16 residues. From germline, CDR1 is SGHAT and CDR2 FQDESV (reference sequence). This chain's CDR3 is CASSLEGDVNTGELFF. The CDR3 nucleotides are TGTGCCAGCAGCTTAGAAGGGGACGTGAACACCGGGGAGCTGTTTTTT. The full variable domain, with the rest looked up from reference TRBV11-1 and TRBJ2-2, is EAEVAQSPRYKITEKSQAVAFWCDPISGHATLYWYRQILGQGPELLVQFQDESVVDDSQLPKDRFSAERLKGVDSTLKIQPAELGDSAMYLCASSLEGDVNTGELFFGEGSRLTVL.

In regard to this clone: A read error may produce the germline difference seen at one junction end. The CDR3 nucleotides read TGTGCCAGTGGAAATCAGCGGTTTATGAACATTGAAGCTTTCTTT. This gives the protein CASGNQRFMNIEAFF. The rearrangement joins TRBV19 to TRBJ1-1; D is unclear. CDR3 length: 15 amino acids. Germline V gene sequence: CDR1 LNHDA, CDR2 SQIVND (reference sequence).

The rearrangement uses TRBV11-2 and TRBJ2-5; TRBD2 matches 8 bases. After removal of 8 bases from V and 5 bases from J, the junction contained 7 bases not matched to a gene. Germline assignment: CDR1 SGHAT and CDR2 FQNNGV. The CDR3 extends over 13 amino acids. CDR3 protein: CASRRGAGETQYF. CDR3 nucleotide sequence: TGTGCCAGCCGGCGGGGGGCAGGGGAGACCCAGTACTTC.

This chain joins TRBV6-1 and TRBJ2-1; D is perhaps TRBD2 (7 bases). Germline V lookup: CDR1 MNHNS, CDR2 SASEGT. V lost 4 bases and J 1 base, leaving 14 bases between the germline ends. This CDR3 comprises 16 residues. CDR3 bases: TGTGCCAGCAGTGGACAAGGGGGGGGGTCCTACAATGAGCAGTTCTTC. It is translated as CASSGQGGGSYNEQFF.

The CDR3 is CASSEPRDRLSNTGELFF. As DNA, the CDR3 is TGTGCCAGCAGTGAACCCCGGGACAGGTTGTCGAACACCGGGGAGCTGTTTTTT. The V call is TRBV25-1, the J call TRBJ2-2; TRBD1 matches at 8 bases. Germline CDR1 reads MGHDK; CDR2 reads SYGVNS. V was pared by 2 bases and J by 0 bases, with 8 bases of the junction left unmatched. This CDR3 region has 18 residues.

This clone occurred once. The V gene is TRBV4-1, the J gene TRBJ1-1; no firm D call. Trimming removed 0 bases from V and 0 bases from J, with 11 bases in between. Germline CDR1 reads MGHRA; CDR2 reads YSYEKL. There are 16 residues in the CDR3. The CDR3 coding sequence is TGCGCCAGCAGCCAAGATCTGACGCTTTTGAACACTGAAGCTTTCTTT. It specifies CASSQDLTLLNTEAFF.

The gene calls are TRBV13 and TRBJ2-1; D perhaps matches TRBD2 (6 bases). In germline, CDR1 is PRHDT, CDR2 FYEKMQ (reference sequence). Trimming cost V 1 base and J 3 bases, with 10 bases left between them. The CDR3 sequence is 15 residues long. Here the CDR3 reads CASSLAPGDYNEQFF. The CDR3 DNA sequence: TGTGCCAGCAGCTTAGCACCGGGGGACTACAATGAGCAGTTCTTC.

V gene TRBV7-6 combines with J gene TRBJ1-3, with a tentative D call TRBD1 (5 bases). This CDR3 spans 19 amino acids. The V end was cut by 1 base, the J end by 4 bases, with 23 bases between. Germline lookup yields CDR1 SGHVS and CDR2 FNYEAQ. The CDR3 is CASSLGSRGPLSLGNTIYF. The DNA of the CDR3 is TGTGCCAGCAGCTTAGGTTCCCGGGGCCCACTCTCGCTGGGAAACACCATATATTTT. The whole variable domain, remainder taken from reference TRBV7-6 and TRBJ1-3, is GAGVSQSPRYKVTKRGQDVALRCDPISGHVSLYWYRQALGQGPEFLTYFNYEAQQDKSGLPNDRFSAERPEGSISTLTIQRTEQRDSAMYRCASSLGSRGPLSLGNTIYFGEGSWLTVV.

The rearrangement links TRBV2 to TRBJ1-6, with D possibly matching TRBD1 (5 bases). V gave up 7 bases and J gave up 4 bases, with 20 bases separating them. The CDR3 loop spans 17 amino acids. Germline loops: CDR1 SNHLY, CDR2 FYNNEI. The CDR3 sequence: CASTLTLGTGYNSPLHF. CDR3 coding DNA: TGTGCCAGCACCTTAACCTTGGGAACAGGTTATAATTCACCCCTCCACTTT.

DNA of the CDR3: TGTGCCAGCAGTCCCCGGAACACAGATACGCAGTATTTT. This translates into CASSPRNTDTQYF. The chain is built from TRBV6-1 and TRBJ2-3, with no clear D. The CDR3 has 13 amino acids. V was trimmed by 5 bases and J by 2 bases, leaving 8 bases between them. Germline V gives CDR1 MNHNS, CDR2 SASEGT.

About this clone: Different DNA sequences within this sample yield the same CDR3. The chain joins TRBV6-2 or TRBV6-3 to TRBJ1-5, with TRBD1 identical over 8 bases. V shed 2 bases, J shed 0 bases, and the junction held 12 bases outside the gene matches. The germline V gene has CDR1 MNHEY and CDR2 SVGEGT. The CDR3 has 19 residues. The CDR3 protein is CASSYPGRGPPYSNQPQHF. The CDR3 coding sequence is TGTGCCAGCAGTTACCCAGGCAGGGGGCCTCCCTATAGCAATCAGCCCCAGCATTTT.